The source of this T cell receptor (beta chain) is a study of blood T cell repertoires in COVID-19. On the study more broadly: There were acute and convalescent COVID-19 samples, and they came from the United States, Italy and Spain. The analysed material was cDNA or gDNA that came from T cells, B-cell-depleted T cells, or PBMCs.

The repertoire was sequenced with immunoSEQ multiplex PCR; TCRdb's copy has only in-frame clones and lacks some. The table lists tens of thousands of clones, about 85% of them singletons, with approximately 30% in the top ten. Sequenced: peripheral blood. This sequence was found in a man older than 75 with active or convalescent COVID-19.

The CDR3 loop reads CSVEDPFARLYGYTF. The CDR3 DNA reads TGCAGCGTTGAAGATCCCTTTGCGAGACTTTATGGCTACACCTTC. The rearrangement joins TRBV29-1 to TRBJ1-2; D ambiguous. Germline CDR1 is SQVTM and CDR2 is ANQGSEA. V lost 0 bases, J lost 5 bases, and 16 bases lay in between. The CDR3 extends over 15 amino acids.